The clone carrying this TCR beta chain showed up just a few times. Its antigen is not known. A single record per CDR3 protein comes from TCRdb applying MiXCR to the 5' RACE reads. Found here are roughly 70,000 distinct CDR3 sequences, roughly 4.4% of them singletons; the top ten hold 2% to 2.5%. These data are taken from a study of neurological immune-mediated disorders. Notes on the study in general: Subjects shared no identical expanded-clone CDR3 amino acid sequences, suggesting private TCR-beta repertoires in all groups.

Germline CDR1 and CDR2: MNHEY and SVGAGI. The J segment lost 3 bases and the V segment lost 5 bases, leaving 8 bases of the junction unmatched. This CDR3 comprises 15 residues. The TCR was taken from a woman in her seventies with multiple sclerosis. The sequenced material came from PBMCs. V and J are TRBV6-5 and TRBJ2-7; 9 nucleotides align to TRBD2. This CDR3 is CASSLPTSGGYEQYF. In nucleotides, the CDR3 is TGTGCCAGCAGTCTCCCGACTAGCGGAGGCTACGAGCAGTACTTC.